This T cell receptor beta chain was profiled in a study of blood T cell repertoires in COVID-19. Study at large: The study drew acute and convalescent COVID-19 samples from the United States, Italy and Spain.

Here immunoSEQ multiplex PCR was the method, and the copy in TCRdb shows in-frame clones only, minus some. The sample has about 150,000 clones; about 87% are singletons. Germline CDR1 reads SGHDT; CDR2 reads YYEEEE. The CDR3 is 14 residues long. The germline V and J ends were trimmed by 3 bases and 1 base, with 11 bases remaining between them. The TCR originated in a woman aged 45-65 years with acute or convalescent COVID-19. The chain is built from TRBV5-6 and TRBJ2-7; D may be TRBD2 (6 bases). The sequencing input was peripheral blood. CDR3 residues: CASSSPGVSYEQYF. The CDR3, as DNA: TGTGCCAGCAGCTCTCCGGGGGTTTCCTACGAGCAGTACTTC.